A single sample is the source of the 31 T cell receptor beta chains below, sequenced in a study of cytomegalovirus exposure and HLA in healthy donors. Primers for the PCR totalled 60 Vbeta and 13 Jbeta. Produced via immunoSEQ multiplex PCR; TCRdb's table is partial and in-frame only. The table lists roughly 84,000 clones, 55% to 65% of them singletons, with about 15% in the top ten. Specimen: PBMCs. Receptor source: a woman in her forties in good health and CMV-seropositive.

The V gene is TRBV28, the J gene TRBJ1-1; D uncertain. The germline V and J ends were trimmed by 5 bases and 0 bases, with 7 bases remaining between them. The CDR3 contains 13 residues. CDR1 MDHEN and CDR2 SYDVKM come from the germline V gene. For the CDR3, the DNA is TGTGCCAGCAGTACAGTGCTGAACACTGAAGCTTTCTTT. This gives the protein CASSTVLNTEAFF.

This chain connects TRBV19 to TRBJ2-3; the match to TRBD2 covers 12 bases. The V and J ends lost 7 bases and 3 bases, in that order; junction bases with no gene match: 8. The CDR3 is 16 amino acids. CDR1 and CDR2 (germline): LNHDA, SQIVND (reference sequence). CDR3 sequence (DNA): TGTGCCAGTACTAAGAGACTAGCGGGAGTGACAGATACGCAGTATTTT. Translated, it gives CASTKRLAGVTDTQYF.

The chain links TRBV5-1 to TRBJ2-3, with TRBD2 identical over 9 bases. From germline, CDR1 is SGHRS and CDR2 YFSETQ. The junction had 5 bases not matched to a gene; V was cut back by 8 bases and J by 1 base. This CDR3 region has 14 residues. CDR3 in amino acids: CASERGEGTDTQYF. The CDR3 coding sequence is TGCGCCAGTGAGCGGGGGGAAGGCACAGATACGCAGTATTTT.

This rearrangement joins TRBV9 to TRBJ2-7, with D perhaps matching TRBD1 (6 bases). This CDR3 is built from 13 residues. The V and J ends lost 3 bases and 3 bases respectively, with 10 bases between them. CDR1 and CDR2 from the germline V gene are SGDLS and YYNGEE. This CDR3 is CASSGTTGYEQYF. For the CDR3, the DNA is TGTGCCAGCAGCGGGACGACAGGCTACGAGCAGTACTTC.

V is TRBV7-2 and J is TRBJ2-6, with unresolved D. Germline CDR1 is SGHTA and CDR2 is FQGNSA. V was clipped by 0 bases and J by 0 bases, with 6 bases between them. This CDR3 region has 16 residues. The CDR3 DNA reads as TGTGCCAGCAGCTTAGCAACAGACTCTGGGGCCAACGTCCTGACTTTC. Translated, it gives CASSLATDSGANVLTF.

The genes are TRBV6-5 and TRBJ2-7; TRBD1 aligns across 8 bases. Trimming took 0 bases from V and 4 from J; bases not matched to a gene: 8. The CDR3 length is 16 residues. The V gene's germline CDR1 is MNHEY and CDR2 SVGAGI. CDR3 sequence: CASSYSGVDRGYEQYF. The CDR3 region has the DNA TGTGCCAGCAGTTACTCAGGGGTCGACAGGGGTTACGAGCAGTACTTC.

The chain links TRBV11-2 to TRBJ2-3; D perhaps matches TRBD2 (5 bases). V lost 0 bases and J 8 bases, leaving 12 bases between the germline ends. In germline, CDR1 is SGHAT, CDR2 FQNNGV. CDR3 length: 14 residues. Here the CDR3 DNA reads TGTGCCAGCAGCTTAGAGGGTGGAGAGGGTACGCAGTATTTT. It translates to CASSLEGGEGTQYF. Full variable domain (missing parts from reference TRBV11-2 and TRBJ2-3): EAGVAQSPRYKIIEKRQSVAFWCNPISGHATLYWYQQILGQGPKLLIQFQNNGVVDDSQLPKDRFSAERLKGVDSTLKIQPAKLEDSAVYLCASSLEGGEGTQYFGPGTRLTVL.

V is TRBV28 and J is TRBJ2-5, with a weak D call TRBD2 (5 bases). From germline, CDR1 is MDHEN and CDR2 SYDVKM. With 2 bases removed from V and 5 bases from J, the gap between germline ends came to 6 bases. The CDR3 sequence is 12 residues long. CDR3 loop: CASSLPGETQYF. The CDR3 coding sequence is TGTGCCAGCAGTTTACCGGGGGAGACCCAGTACTTC.

The rearrangement uses TRBV18 and TRBJ1-4; a possible D gene is TRBD1 (5 bases). Germline CDR1 is KGHSH and CDR2 is LQKENI. V lost 6 bases to trimming and J lost 2 bases, with 7 bases between them. The CDR3 is made up of 13 amino acids. The CDR3 bases are TGTGCCAGCTCCCGGGGGACTAATGAAAAACTGTTTTTT. It codes for CASSRGTNEKLFF.

This clone was observed a handful of times. The chain recombines TRBV6-5 with TRBJ2-1; possible D gene TRBD2, 6 bases. V was cut by 11 bases and J by 4 bases, with 12 bases left in between. Germline CDR1 and CDR2: MNHEY and SVGAGI. This CDR3 contains 12 residues. The CDR3 spells CASTSPYNEQFF. DNA of the CDR3: TGTGCCTCTACTAGCCCTTACAATGAGCAGTTCTTC.

This chain joins TRBV19 and TRBJ1-2; TRBD1 matches at 10 bases. V dropped 3 bases and J dropped 4; count of bases not matched to a gene: 8. The CDR3 runs 16 residues. Germline-derived CDR1 and CDR2 are LNHDA and SQIVND (reference sequence). CDR3 sequence: CASSMRGQGPSYGYTF. The CDR3 DNA reads as TGTGCCAGTAGTATGCGGGGACAGGGGCCAAGCTATGGCTACACCTTC.

This rearrangement joins TRBV5-1 to TRBJ1-2; D possibly corresponds to TRBD1 (6 bases). The CDR3 runs to 14 residues. Trimming left V 0 bases short and J 7 bases short, with 13 bases between. Germline assignment: CDR1 SGHRS and CDR2 YFSETQ. The CDR3, as DNA: TGCGCCAGCAGCTTGGGGGGGGGCGCAGGTGGCTACACCTTC. This codes for CASSLGGGAGGYTF.

The rearrangement uses TRBV7-8 and TRBJ2-1; a weak D match, TRBD2 (6 bases). CDR1 and CDR2 from the germline V gene are SGHVS and FQNEAQ. With 1 base removed from V and 9 bases from J, the gap between germline ends came to 13 bases. The CDR3 is made up of 14 amino acids. The CDR3 nucleotides read TGTGCCAGCAGCTTAGGCGCTAGCGTGGGTGAGCAGTTCTTC. Amino acids: CASSLGASVGEQFF.

V usage is TRBV18 and J usage is TRBJ1-5, with a tentative D call TRBD1 (5 bases). V lost 2 bases to trimming and J lost 3 bases, with 8 bases between them. Germline CDR1 and CDR2: KGHSH and LQKENI. CDR3 length equals 14 residues. The CDR3 DNA reads TGTGCCAGCTCACCAGGGGCAGTCAATCAGCCCCAGCATTTT. Translation gives CASSPGAVNQPQHF.

The CDR3 bases are TGTGCCAGCAGTTTACTAGCGCCGACCTACGAGCAGTACTTC. This sequence encodes CASSLLAPTYEQYF. V gene TRBV7-2 combines with J gene TRBJ2-7; 7 bases are shared with TRBD2. V dropped 6 bases and J dropped 2; count of bases not matched to a gene: 7. Germline values: CDR1 SGHTA, CDR2 FQGNSA. This CDR3 is built from 14 residues.

J is TRBJ2-2 and V is TRBV10-3; no clear D. CDR3 length: 12 residues. The V end lost 6 bases, the J end lost 7 bases, and 9 bases lay between the germline ends. Germline CDR1 and CDR2: ENHRY and SYGVKD. CDR3 residues: CAISPEVGELFF. CDR3 nucleotides: TGTGCCATCAGCCCTGAGGTCGGGGAGCTGTTTTTT.

J is TRBJ1-5 and V is TRBV6-1; TRBD1 matches at 7 bases. The CDR3 runs 15 residues. The junction had 12 bases not matched to a gene; V was cut back by 8 bases and J by 5 bases. Germline values: CDR1 MNHNS, CDR2 SASEGT. The CDR3 DNA is TGTGCCAGCTACCGTGGGACAGCCCTATATCAGCCCCAGCATTTT. Protein sequence: CASYRGTALYQPQHF.

The chain links TRBV7-9 to TRBJ1-4, with 7 bases that match TRBD1. The CDR3 runs to 16 residues. Per germline, CDR1 SEHNR and CDR2 FQNEAQ (reference sequence). V gave up 1 base and J gave up 0 bases; unmatched junction bases: 2. CDR3 nucleotides: TGTGCCAGCAGCTTAGGGGGGACAGCAACTAATGAAAAACTGTTTTTT. As protein: CASSLGGTATNEKLFF.

This chain connects TRBV27 to TRBJ1-4; D is perhaps TRBD1 (6 bases). The V end lost 5 bases, the J end lost 3 bases, and 7 bases lay between the germline ends. The CDR3 extends over 13 amino acids. Germline values: CDR1 MNHEY, CDR2 SMNVEV (reference sequence). The DNA of the CDR3 is TGTGCCAGCAGTAGGACAGCTAATGAAAAACTGTTTTTT. Translating gives CASSRTANEKLFF.

The chain has TRBV11-3 and TRBJ2-1; TRBD2 aligns across 12 bases. Germline values: CDR1 SGHNT, CDR2 YENEEA. The length of the CDR3 is 13 residues. Unmatched junction bases numbered 2, after V lost 5 bases and J lost 9 bases. The CDR3 nucleotides read TGTGCCAGCAGCGGACTAGCGGGAACTGAGCAGTTCTTC. Translated: CASSGLAGTEQFF.

The V gene is TRBV7-9, the J gene TRBJ1-2; 8 positions match TRBD1. V lost 5 bases to trimming and J lost 8 bases; unmatched junction nucleotides: 4. The CDR3 has 12 residues. From germline, CDR1 is SEHNR and CDR2 FQNEAQ (reference sequence). Written as DNA, the CDR3 is TGTGCCAGCAGCCCAGGACAGGGCGGCTACACCTTC. Protein sequence: CASSPGQGGYTF.

This clone was counted once. The V gene is TRBV27, the J gene TRBJ1-2; D is perhaps TRBD1 (6 bases). Germline V lookup: CDR1 MNHEY, CDR2 SMNVEV (reference sequence). There are 14 residues in the CDR3. V lost 7 bases and J 4 bases, leaving 16 bases between the germline ends. The CDR3 region is CASKRVQGGYGYTF. The CDR3 nucleotides read TGTGCCAGCAAACGGGTACAGGGCGGCTATGGCTACACCTTC.

The rearrangement joins TRBV7-9 to TRBJ1-2; D gene ambiguous. The V end was cut by 8 bases, the J end by 5 bases, with 12 bases between. The length of the CDR3 is 12 residues. Germline V lookup: CDR1 SEHNR, CDR2 FQNEAQ (reference sequence). CDR3 in DNA: TGTGCCAGCGGTCAGTGGCCTTATGGCTACACCTTC. Translating gives CASGQWPYGYTF.

The J gene is TRBJ1-2, the V gene TRBV28, with D tentatively TRBD1 (5 bases). The V and J ends lost 7 bases and 8 bases respectively, with 20 bases between them. This CDR3 has 14 amino acids. The V gene's germline CDR1 is MDHEN and CDR2 SYDVKM. This CDR3 reads CASNPRRGVKGYTF. The CDR3 nucleotides are TGTGCCAGCAACCCAAGGAGGGGCGTAAAAGGCTACACCTTC.

CDR3 loop: CAIRANSNTEAFF. CDR3 in DNA: TGTGCCATCAGGGCCAATTCGAACACTGAAGCTTTCTTT. The chain combines TRBV10-3 with TRBJ1-1; D call uncertain. V was cut by 6 bases and J by 1 base, with 9 bases left in between. This CDR3 has 13 amino acids. CDR1 and CDR2 from the germline V gene are ENHRY and SYGVKD.

This rearrangement joins TRBV5-1 to TRBJ1-1; tentative D call: TRBD1 (5 bases). Trimming pared 1 base from V and 4 bases from J, leaving 8 bases between. The CDR3 spans 13 residues. Germline V gives CDR1 SGHRS, CDR2 YFSETQ. The CDR3 bases are TGCGCCAGCAGCTTGCAGGGTAGCACTGAAGCTTTCTTT. This sequence encodes CASSLQGSTEAFF.

The chain is built from TRBV28 and TRBJ2-7; D is undetermined. Germline lookup yields CDR1 MDHEN and CDR2 SYDVKM. V lost 7 bases and J 5 bases, leaving 15 bases between the germline ends. This CDR3 contains 13 residues. The CDR3 loop reads CASKTHPRHEQYF. For the CDR3, the DNA is TGTGCCAGCAAAACCCACCCCAGGCACGAGCAGTACTTC.

The V and J genes are TRBV27 and TRBJ2-6; 7 bases align to TRBD1. The V gene's germline CDR1 is MNHEY and CDR2 SMNVEV (reference sequence). The junction had 6 bases not matched to a gene; V was cut back by 1 base and J by 3 bases. The CDR3 is made up of 17 amino acids. The CDR3 nucleotides read TGTGCCAGCAGTTTATTGAAGGGGGCGGGTGGGGCCAACGTCCTGACTTTC. Amino acid sequence: CASSLLKGAGGANVLTF. The entire variable domain, with the rest obtained from reference TRBV27 and TRBJ2-6, is as follows: EAQVTQNPRYLITVTGKKLTVTCSQNMNHEYMSWYRQDPGLGLRQIYYSMNVEVTDKGDVPEGYKVSRKEKRNFPLILESPSPNQTSLYFCASSLLKGAGGANVLTFGAGSRLTVL.

This chain links TRBV6-1 with TRBJ2-6; 10 bases fit TRBD2. After removal of 0 bases from V and 2 bases from J, the junction contained 10 bases not matched to a gene. This CDR3 contains 20 residues. CDR1 is MNHNS and CDR2 is SASEGT in the germline V gene. The CDR3 protein is CASSEAWWLAGEAGANVLTF. In DNA form, the CDR3 reads TGTGCCAGCAGTGAAGCTTGGTGGCTAGCGGGAGAAGCTGGGGCCAACGTCCTGACTTTC.

The chain uses TRBV2 and TRBJ2-7; D gene ambiguous. The CDR3 loop spans 13 amino acids. In germline, CDR1 is SNHLY, CDR2 FYNNEI. V gave up 5 bases and J gave up 1 base, with 9 bases separating them. CDR3: CASSTDGSYEQYF. The CDR3 coding sequence is TGTGCCAGCAGTACTGACGGGTCCTACGAGCAGTACTTC.

The rearrangement links TRBV15 to TRBJ2-2, with D tentatively TRBD1 (5 bases). The CDR3 has 15 residues. Germline CDR1 reads LNHNV; CDR2 reads YYDKDF (reference sequence). The V end lost 5 bases, the J end lost 0 bases, and 10 bases lay between the germline ends. The CDR3 nucleotides are TGTGCCACCAGCGATACAGGATCGAACACCGGGGAGCTGTTTTTT. Translation gives CATSDTGSNTGELFF.